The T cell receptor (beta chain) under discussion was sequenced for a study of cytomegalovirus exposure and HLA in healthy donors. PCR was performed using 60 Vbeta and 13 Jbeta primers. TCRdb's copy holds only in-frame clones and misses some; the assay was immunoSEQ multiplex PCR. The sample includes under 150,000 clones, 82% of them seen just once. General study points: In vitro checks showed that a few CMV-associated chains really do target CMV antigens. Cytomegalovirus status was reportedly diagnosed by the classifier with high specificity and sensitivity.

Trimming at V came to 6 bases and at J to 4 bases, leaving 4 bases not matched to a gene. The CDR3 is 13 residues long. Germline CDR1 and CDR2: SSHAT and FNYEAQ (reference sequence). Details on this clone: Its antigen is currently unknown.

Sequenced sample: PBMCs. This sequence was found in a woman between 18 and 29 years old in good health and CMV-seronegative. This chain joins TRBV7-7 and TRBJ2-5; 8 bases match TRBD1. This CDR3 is CASSHDRGETQYF. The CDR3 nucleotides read TGTGCCAGCAGTCATGACAGGGGAGAGACCCAGTACTTC.